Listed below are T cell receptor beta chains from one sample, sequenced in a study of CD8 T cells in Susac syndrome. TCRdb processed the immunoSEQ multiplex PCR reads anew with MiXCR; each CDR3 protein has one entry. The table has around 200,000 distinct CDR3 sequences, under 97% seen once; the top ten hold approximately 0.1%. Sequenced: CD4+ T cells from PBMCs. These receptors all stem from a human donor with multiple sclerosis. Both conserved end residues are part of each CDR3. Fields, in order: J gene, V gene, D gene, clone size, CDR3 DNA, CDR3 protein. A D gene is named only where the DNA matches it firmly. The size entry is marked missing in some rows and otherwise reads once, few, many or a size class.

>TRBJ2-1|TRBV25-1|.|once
TGTGCCAGCAGTGAAGGCATTATACCCTACAATGAGCAGTTCTTC
CASSEGIIPYNEQFF
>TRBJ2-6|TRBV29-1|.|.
TGCAGCGCGGAATCTGGGGCCAACGTCCTGACTTTC
CSAESGANVLTF
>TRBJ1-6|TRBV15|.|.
TGTGCCACCAGCACCCGACAGAATTCACCCCTCCACTTT
CATSTRQNSPLHF
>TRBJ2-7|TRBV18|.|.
TGTGCCAGCTCACCAGGGGCAGGGGAGAGCTACGAGCAGTACTTC
CASSPGAGESYEQYF
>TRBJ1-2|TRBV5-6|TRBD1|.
TGTGCCAGCAGCTTGGCGGACAGGGGCTATGGCTACACCTTC
CASSLADRGYGYTF
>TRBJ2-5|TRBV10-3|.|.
TGTGCCATCAGTGAAGGCGGAGAGACCCAGTACTTC
CAISEGGETQYF
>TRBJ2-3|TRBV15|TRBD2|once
TGTGCCACCAGGTCGGGCGAGACTAGCGGGGGGCCCTACTATTTT
CATRSGETSGGPYYF
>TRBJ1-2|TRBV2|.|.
TGTGCCAGCAGTGACATCAGGCTGGGTTCCTATGGCTACACCTTC
CASSDIRLGSYGYTF
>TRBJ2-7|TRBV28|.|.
TGTGCCAGCAGTTTAACAGGCCAGCCCTCCTACGAGCAGTACTTC
CASSLTGQPSYEQYF
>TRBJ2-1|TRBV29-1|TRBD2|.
TGCAGCGTTGAATTGGCTAGCGGGGGGGCCCCGGGTGAGCAGTTCTTC
CSVELASGGAPGEQFF
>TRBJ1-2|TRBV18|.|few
TGTGCCAGCTCTTTCGGGACGGATTATGGCTACACCTTC
CASSFGTDYGYTF
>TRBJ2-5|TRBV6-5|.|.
TGTGCCAGCAGTCCCCTAGGACAGTCACAAGAGACCCAGTACTTC
CASSPLGQSQETQYF
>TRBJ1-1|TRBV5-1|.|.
TGCGCCAGCAGCTCACAGGTGAACACTGAAGCTTTCTTT
CASSSQVNTEAFF
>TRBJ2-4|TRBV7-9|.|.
TGTGCCAGCAGCTTAGCAGGATCCCCATCGAACATTCAGTACTTC
CASSLAGSPSNIQYF
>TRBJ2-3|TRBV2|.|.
TGTGCCAGCACAGATACGCAGTATTTT
CASTDTQYF
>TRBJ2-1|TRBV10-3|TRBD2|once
TGTGCCATCAGTGAATTAGCGGGGATCGCCTACAATGAGCAGTTCTTC
CAISELAGIAYNEQFF
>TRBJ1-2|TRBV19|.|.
TGTGCCAGTAGTATGCCCCTCAGTATGGCGGGCATAGGCTACACCTTC
CASSMPLSMAGIGYTF
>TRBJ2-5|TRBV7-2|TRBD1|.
TGTGCCAGCAGCTGGCAGACAGGGTGGTGGGCCCAAGAGACCCAGTACTTC
CASSWQTGWWAQETQYF
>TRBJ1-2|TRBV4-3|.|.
TGCGCCAGCAGCCAGCCCGGCCTGGGGTCAGGGGACTATGGCTACACCTTC
CASSQPGLGSGDYGYTF
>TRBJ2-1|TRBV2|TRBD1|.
TGTGCCAGCAGACGGGGACAGTCAGGCAATGAGCAGTTCTTC
CASRRGQSGNEQFF
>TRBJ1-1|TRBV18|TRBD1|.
TGTGCCAGCTCACCACATACAGGGGGGAACACTGAAGCTTTCTTT
CASSPHTGGNTEAFF
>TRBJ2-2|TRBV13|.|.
TGTGCCAGCAGCCTTTGGGTGTGGCCCGGGGAGCTGTTTTTT
CASSLWVWPGELFF
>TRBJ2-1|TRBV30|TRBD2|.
TGTGCCTGGGAAACTAGCGGCACCAAGAATGAGCAGTTCTTC
CAWETSGTKNEQFF
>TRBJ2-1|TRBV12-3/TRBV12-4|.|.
TGTGCCAGCAGTTTTGTGGGACGGAGGACACATGAGCAGTTCTTC
CASSFVGRRTHEQFF
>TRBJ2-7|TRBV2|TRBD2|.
TGTGCCAGCAGTGTCGGACTAGCGGGTACCTACGAGCAGTACTTC
CASSVGLAGTYEQYF
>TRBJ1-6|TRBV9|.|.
TGTGCCAGCAGCGGACCAGGGAGCCCCGGAGGCAATTCACCCCTCCACTTT
CASSGPGSPGGNSPLHF
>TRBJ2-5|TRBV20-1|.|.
TGCAGTGCTAGAGAGCGGGGACGGAGGGAGACCCAGTACTTC
CSARERGRRETQYF
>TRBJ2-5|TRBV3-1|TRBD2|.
TGTGCCAGCAGCCAAAGTCCTAGCGGGGCAAAGTACTTC
CASSQSPSGAKYF
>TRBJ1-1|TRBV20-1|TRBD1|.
TGCAGTGCTAGTGCCGGGACAGGGAGGAGAGGTGCGAACACTGAAGCTTTCTTT
CSASAGTGRRGANTEAFF
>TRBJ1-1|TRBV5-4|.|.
TGTGCCAGCAGCTCAGGACAAATGAACACTGAAGCTTTCTTT
CASSSGQMNTEAFF
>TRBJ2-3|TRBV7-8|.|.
TGTGCCGCAGCGGAAGGAGTTCCAGATACGCAGTATTTT
CAAAEGVPDTQYF
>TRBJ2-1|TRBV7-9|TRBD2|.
TGTGCCAGCAGCTCTAGCGGGGGACTAAGTAATGAGCAGTTCTTC
CASSSSGGLSNEQFF
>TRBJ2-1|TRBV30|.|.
TGTGCCTGGAGGCCCCTGGCCAATGAGCAGTTCTTC
CAWRPLANEQFF
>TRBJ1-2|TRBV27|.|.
TGTGCCAGCAGTTTATCGGGAACAGGGATCTATGGCTACACCTTC
CASSLSGTGIYGYTF
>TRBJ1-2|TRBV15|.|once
TGTGCCACCTCCAGGGCAGGGGTAAACTATGGCTACACCTTC
CATSRAGVNYGYTF
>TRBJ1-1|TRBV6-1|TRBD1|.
TGTGCCAGCAGCGCGGGACAGGCCCCTCGAGGGACTGAAGCTTTCTTT
CASSAGQAPRGTEAFF
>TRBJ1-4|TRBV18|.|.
TGTGCCAGCTCACCAGTCCCAAGACAGGACCTTAATGAAAAACTGTTTTTT
CASSPVPRQDLNEKLFF
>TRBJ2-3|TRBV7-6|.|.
TGTGCCAGCAGCTTAACTACAGGTAGCGCAGATACGCAGTATTTT
CASSLTTGSADTQYF
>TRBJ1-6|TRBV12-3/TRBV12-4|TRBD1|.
TGTGCCAGCAGAGACAGGGGGTCACCCCTCCACTTT
CASRDRGSPLHF
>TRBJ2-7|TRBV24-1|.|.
TGTGCCACCTGGCCCGGACTGAACTACGAGCAGTACTTC
CATWPGLNYEQYF
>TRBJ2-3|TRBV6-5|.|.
TGTGCCAGCAGGCTAAACGGGGGCACAGATACGCAGTATTTT
CASRLNGGTDTQYF
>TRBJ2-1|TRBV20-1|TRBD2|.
TGCAGTGCTAGGGCGGCGGGGGGATACAATGAGCAGTTCTTC
CSARAAGGYNEQFF
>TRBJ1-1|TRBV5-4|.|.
TGTGCCAGCAGCTTGGGGTCAGACTACACTGAAGCTTTCTTT
CASSLGSDYTEAFF
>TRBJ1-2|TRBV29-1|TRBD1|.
TGCAGCGTTGGCGGGACAGGTCTCGGCTACACCTTC
CSVGGTGLGYTF
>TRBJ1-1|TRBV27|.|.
TGTGCCAGCAGTCCCACAAGGAACACTGAAGCTTTCTTT
CASSPTRNTEAFF
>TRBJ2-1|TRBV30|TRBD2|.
TGTGCCTGGAGTTCGGGACTAGCGGGGGGGTTTGGTGAGCAGTTCTTC
CAWSSGLAGGFGEQFF
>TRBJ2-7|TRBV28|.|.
TGTGCCAGCAGTCCCTCTCTGGGGGCGATGGCCGAGCAGTACTTC
CASSPSLGAMAEQYF
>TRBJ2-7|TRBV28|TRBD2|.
TGTGCCAGCAGTCTAGCGGTCAATTACGAGCAGTACTTC
CASSLAVNYEQYF
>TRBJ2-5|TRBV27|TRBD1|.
TGTGCCAGCAGTTTGGACGGGACAGGTATAATGGCCCAGTACTTC
CASSLDGTGIMAQYF
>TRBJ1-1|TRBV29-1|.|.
TGCAGCGCCTTAATGAACACTGAAGCTTTCTTT
CSALMNTEAFF
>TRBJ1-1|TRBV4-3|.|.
TGCGCCAGCAGCCAAGAAACTGTTGGCAGGACTGAAGCTTTCTTT
CASSQETVGRTEAFF
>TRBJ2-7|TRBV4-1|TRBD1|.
TGCGCCAGCAGCCACCCCGACAGGGACGAGCAGTACTTC
CASSHPDRDEQYF
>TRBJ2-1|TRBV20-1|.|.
TGCAGTGCTAGTGAGGGGGTCGCCTACAATGAGCAGTTCTTC
CSASEGVAYNEQFF
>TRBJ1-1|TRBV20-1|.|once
TGCAGTGCCGGCGATGGTTACACTGAAGCTTTCTTT
CSAGDGYTEAFF
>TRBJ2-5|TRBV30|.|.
TGTGCCTGGAGCCACCCCGCGGCAGGTGGCGAGACCCAGTACTTC
CAWSHPAAGGETQYF
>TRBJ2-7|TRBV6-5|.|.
TGTGCCAGCAGTTACGGCACGAACTACGAGCAGTACTTC
CASSYGTNYEQYF
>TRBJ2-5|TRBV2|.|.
TGTGCCAGCAGTGGGGGCGGGGAGACCCAGTACTTC
CASSGGGETQYF
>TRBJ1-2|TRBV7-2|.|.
TGTGCCAGCAGCTTGGAGAACACCCTTGGCTATGGCTACACCTTC
CASSLENTLGYGYTF